The source of this T cell receptor (beta chain) is a study of early T cells in non-severe SARS-CoV-2 infection. Germline values: CDR1 KGHDR, CDR2 SFDVKD. CDR3 length: 16 amino acids. The V end was cut by 4 bases, the J end by 0 bases, with 12 bases between. At least ten counts were recorded for this clonotype. Separate cDNA molecules each had unique molecular identifiers attached to them. TCRdb processed the 5' RACE reads anew with MiXCR; each CDR3 protein has one entry. The repertoire has 50,000 or so distinct CDR3 sequences, about 5.6% of them found once; the top ten carry about 4.3%. V usage is TRBV24-1 and J usage is TRBJ1-3, with D unclear. This clonotype was sampled from an adult who was a healthcare worker with PCR-confirmed SARS-CoV-2 infection or an uninfected control (not recorded which). The sample was whole blood. Here the CDR3 reads CATSESGISSGNTIYF. In nucleotides, the CDR3 is TGTGCCACCAGTGAATCGGGGATATCCTCTGGAAACACCATATATTTT.